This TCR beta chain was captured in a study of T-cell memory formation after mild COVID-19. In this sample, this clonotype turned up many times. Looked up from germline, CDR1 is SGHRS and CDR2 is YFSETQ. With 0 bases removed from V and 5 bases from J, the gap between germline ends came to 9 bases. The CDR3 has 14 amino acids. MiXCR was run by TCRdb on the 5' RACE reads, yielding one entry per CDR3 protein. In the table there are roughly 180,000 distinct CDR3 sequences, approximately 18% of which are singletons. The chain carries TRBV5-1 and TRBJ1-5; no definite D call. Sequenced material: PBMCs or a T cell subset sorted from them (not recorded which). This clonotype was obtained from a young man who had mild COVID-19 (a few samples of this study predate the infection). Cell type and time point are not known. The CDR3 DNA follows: TGCGCCAGCAGCTTGGCGGGCGAGGATCAGCCCCAGCATTTT. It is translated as CASSLAGEDQPQHF.